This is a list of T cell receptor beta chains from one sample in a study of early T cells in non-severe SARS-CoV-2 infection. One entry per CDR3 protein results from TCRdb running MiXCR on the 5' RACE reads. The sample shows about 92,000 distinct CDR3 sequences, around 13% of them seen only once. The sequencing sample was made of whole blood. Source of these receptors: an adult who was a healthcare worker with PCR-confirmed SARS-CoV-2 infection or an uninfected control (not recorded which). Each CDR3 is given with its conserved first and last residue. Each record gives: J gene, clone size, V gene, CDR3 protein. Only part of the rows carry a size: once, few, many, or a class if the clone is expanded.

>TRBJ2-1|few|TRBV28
CASSRGGAGNEQFF
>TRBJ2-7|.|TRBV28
CASSNTTGTVFYEQYF
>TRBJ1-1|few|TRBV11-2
CASIGGYLGTEAFF
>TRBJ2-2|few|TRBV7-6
CASSLASWASELFF
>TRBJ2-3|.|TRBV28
CASTTPLQAIGSTDTQYF
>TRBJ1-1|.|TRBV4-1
CASSQDRDRADSNTEAFF
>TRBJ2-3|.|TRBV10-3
CAISRGAGGTDTQYF
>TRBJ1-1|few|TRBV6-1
CASSEPGRLGSNTEAFF
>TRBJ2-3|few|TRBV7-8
CASSFPLNTDTQYF
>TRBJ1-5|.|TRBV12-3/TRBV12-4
CASSLDGYSNQPQHF
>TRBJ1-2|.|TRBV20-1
CSAPGQGGVYGYTF
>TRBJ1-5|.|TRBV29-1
CSVGRGGNQPQHF
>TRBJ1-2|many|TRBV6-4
CASSDYYGYTF
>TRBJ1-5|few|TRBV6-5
CASSLQGGVGQPQHF
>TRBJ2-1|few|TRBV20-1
CSASSRRGLAVHEQFF
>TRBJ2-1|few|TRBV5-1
CASSLVPFAGTINEQFF
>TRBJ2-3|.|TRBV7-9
CASSHSRGQPWDTQYF
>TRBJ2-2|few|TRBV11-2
CASSLETTSNTGELFF
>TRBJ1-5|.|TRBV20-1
CSASSRAGPQHF
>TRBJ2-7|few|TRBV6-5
CASWDGVYEQYF
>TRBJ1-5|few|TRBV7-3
CASSLSLDQPQHF
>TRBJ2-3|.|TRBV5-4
CASSLQGAVDTQYF
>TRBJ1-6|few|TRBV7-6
CASSPKRGGDNSPLHF
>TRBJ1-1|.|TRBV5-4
CASSLVEVNTEAFF
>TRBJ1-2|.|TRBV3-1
CASSAGTGANYGYTF
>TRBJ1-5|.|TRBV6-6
CASSYSIRGNQPQHF
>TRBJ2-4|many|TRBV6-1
CASSKGGAAKNIQYF
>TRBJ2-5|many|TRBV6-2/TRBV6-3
CASSYGDRGETQYF
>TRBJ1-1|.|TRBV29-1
CSVESAQNTEAFF
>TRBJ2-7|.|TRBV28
CASSLYTGGGLGGAYEQYF
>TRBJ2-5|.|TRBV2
CASSEDRAYQETQYF
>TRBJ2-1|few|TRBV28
CASRYTRVRPSSYNEQFF
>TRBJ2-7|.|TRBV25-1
CASSEYFGNEQYF
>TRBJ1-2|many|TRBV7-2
CASSPRRAGAVAYYGYTF
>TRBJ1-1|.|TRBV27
CASSPKPHRGLSEAFF